This is a list of T cell receptor beta chains from one sample in a study of control samples from healthy donors and cancer patients. Profiled with immunoSEQ multiplex PCR; TCRdb holds only in-frame clones, not every one. This sample has tens of thousands of clones, with approximately 89% found just once. Source material: blood. Receptors originate from a man aged 50-60 years in good health. The CDR3 runs from the conserved cysteine through the conserved F or W. The order of the fields is CDR3 protein, V gene.

CASSLAGTFYNEQFF | TRBV11-3
CASRGGGFALHF | TRBV2
CASSLTSDKQFF | TRBV5-4
CASSLTSGRAWGEQYF | TRBV27
CASSFRGQRTTNYGYTF | TRBV13
CASRVSGRAYEQYF | TRBV2
CAISTGQGQPQHF | TRBV10-3
CASSLVSLVGNEQFF | TRBV11-3
CASSLGVAGGPETQYF | TRBV5-1
CASSLASGAAATDTQYF | TRBV7-8
CSASWVGIGYTF | TRBV20-1
CAWRILAGGSSYNEQFF | TRBV30
CASSSGGGAEAFF | TRBV11-3
CASSQGRGQGNEKLFF | TRBV4-3
CASSPQGGGQPQHF | TRBV5-1
CATSGTSGSSYEQYF | TRBV24-1
CATTGIGGDNEQFF | TRBV24-1
CASSRDRNRFF | TRBV5-1
CASSLRGREQYF | TRBV13
CAISERADTQYF | TRBV10-3